This TCR beta chain was captured in a study of T cell responses to AZD1222 COVID-19 vaccine. Findings and limits, study-wide: White British donors predominated, females outnumbered males, and clonal diversity was possibly underestimated. Vaccine-associated CD4 TCRs spanned spike, dominant at 160-218 and 743-854. Recipients of AZD1222 seropositive at baseline numbered only 6 or 7.

The germline V gene encodes CDR1 MNHNS and CDR2 SASEGT. Trimming took off 3 bases at V and 2 bases at J, with 11 bases between the two ends. The length of the CDR3 is 15 residues. The table came from immunoSEQ multiplex PCR; TCRdb's copy has only in-frame clones and leaves some out. The sample yields 80,000 or so clones, over 60% seen once. Note on this clone: The antigen remains undetermined.

The receptor comes from an adult who received the MenACWY meningococcal vaccine as a control. The rearrangement uses TRBV6-1 and TRBJ1-5; D gene ambiguous. The sequences come from peripheral blood, collected 28 days after the second dose of the MenACWY control vaccine. CDR3 sequence (DNA): TGTGCCAGCAGTGATTATTATTTTGGCAATCAGCCCCAGCATTTT. As protein: CASSDYYFGNQPQHF.